One and the same sample provided the 19 T cell receptor beta chains below, sequenced in a study of T cell responses to AZD1222 COVID-19 vaccine. Some clones are missing from TCRdb's copy, which holds only in-frame ones; the method was immunoSEQ multiplex PCR. Among around 94,000 clones listed, around 85% were seen once. The sequencing used peripheral blood, collected 28 days after the second AZD1222 dose. Every receptor here comes from an adult who received the AZD1222 COVID-19 vaccine.

The V gene is TRBV7-2, the J gene TRBJ2-1; D is perhaps TRBD2 (5 bases). Deletions cut 5 bases from V and 6 bases from J, with 11 bases between. CDR1 is SGHTA and CDR2 is FQGNSA in the germline V gene. The CDR3 loop spans 13 amino acids. CDR3 sequence: CASSISGPNEQFF. The CDR3 DNA reads as TGTGCCAGCAGCATAAGCGGACCCAATGAGCAGTTCTTC.

V usage is TRBV6-5 and J usage is TRBJ1-3; no clear D gene. The CDR3 is made up of 15 amino acids. Germline CDR1 reads MNHEY; CDR2 reads SVGAGI. Between the trimmed V and J ends, which lost 2 bases and 2 bases, there was a span of 10 bases. The CDR3 coding sequence is TGTGCCAGCAGTTACACCACCACCACTGGAAACACCATATATTTT. The encoded protein is CASSYTTTTGNTIYF.

The genes are TRBV7-2 and TRBJ1-3; TRBD1 matches at 7 bases. Trimming took 5 bases from V and 1 from J; bases not matched to a gene: 5. CDR3 length: 15 amino acids. The germline V gene encodes CDR1 SGHTA and CDR2 FQGNSA. In DNA, the CDR3 is TGTGCCAGCAGCCCCCAGACAGGGTCTGGAAACACCATATATTTT. Amino acid sequence: CASSPQTGSGNTIYF.

This sequence joins TRBV18 and TRBJ2-1; the match to TRBD2 covers 8 bases. V gave up 3 bases and J gave up 8 bases; unmatched junction bases: 6. The germline gives CDR1 KGHSH, CDR2 LQKENI. The CDR3 length is 14 residues. The CDR3 nucleotides are TGTGCCAGCTCACCCATAGCGGGATTAGATGAGCAGTTCTTC. This translates into CASSPIAGLDEQFF.

The chain has TRBV6-1 and TRBJ1-3; the D gene is possibly TRBD1 (5 bases). CDR1 MNHNS and CDR2 SASEGT come from the germline V gene. V lost 1 base, J lost 6 bases, and 13 bases lay in between. The CDR3 sequence is 15 residues long. The CDR3 nucleotides read TGTGCCAGCAGTGAAGTCGGGGCAGGTATAAACACCATATATTTT. Protein: CASSEVGAGINTIYF.

The CDR3 reads CASRTRQGGEQYF. CDR3 nucleotide sequence: TGTGCCAGTAGGACACGTCAGGGTGGCGAGCAGTACTTC. The gene calls are TRBV19 and TRBJ2-7; D possibly corresponds to TRBD1 (5 bases). V lost 6 bases and J lost 6, with 15 bases in between. The CDR3 is 13 residues long. The germline V gene encodes CDR1 LNHDA and CDR2 SQIVND (reference sequence).

The chain links TRBV4-3 to TRBJ2-1; a weak D match, TRBD2 (5 bases). The CDR3 runs to 20 residues. V lost 0 bases, J lost 0 bases, and 21 bases lay in between. Germline CDR1 is LGHNA and CDR2 is YSLEER. This chain's CDR3 is CASSQDLGGRGFLSYNEQFF. The CDR3 nucleotides read TGCGCCAGCAGCCAAGATTTGGGCGGAAGAGGGTTTCTCTCCTACAATGAGCAGTTCTTC.

The rearrangement links TRBV6-5 to TRBJ1-2; D not certain. The germline CDR1 and CDR2 sequences are MNHEY and SVGAGI. CDR3 length equals 13 residues. V was trimmed by 2 bases and J by 4 bases, leaving 8 bases between them. The CDR3 coding sequence is TGTGCCAGCAGTTACCGGCTTTCCTATGGCTACACCTTC. Translated: CASSYRLSYGYTF.

This rearrangement joins TRBV9 to TRBJ2-7; no clear D gene. Germline lookup yields CDR1 SGDLS and CDR2 YYNGEE. The CDR3 is 15 amino acids. Trimming removed 0 bases at V and 6 bases at J, with 16 bases between. The CDR3 here is CASSVGTAATLEQYF. The CDR3 DNA reads as TGTGCCAGCAGCGTAGGTACTGCCGCTACCCTCGAGCAGTACTTC. The variable domain in full, with the rest retrieved from reference TRBV9 and TRBJ2-7, is DSGVTQTPKHLITATGQRVTLRCSPRSGDLSVYWYQQSLDQGLQFLIQYYNGEERAKGNILERFSAQQFPDLHSELNLSSLELGDSALYFCASSVGTAATLEQYFGPGTRLTVT.

This clone was detected only once. This chain connects TRBV24-1 to TRBJ2-3; D is uncertain. V was cut by 5 bases and J by 0 bases, with 8 bases left in between. Germline lookup yields CDR1 KGHDR and CDR2 SFDVKD. CDR3 size: 14 residues. CDR3 residues: CATSAAASTDTQYF. As DNA, the CDR3 is TGTGCCACCAGTGCGGCAGCCAGCACAGATACGCAGTATTTT.

This chain uses TRBV18 with TRBJ1-2; 9 nucleotides align to TRBD1. The CDR3 has 15 amino acids. Trimming cost V 6 bases and J 6 bases; bases outside gene matches: 11. Per germline, CDR1 KGHSH and CDR2 LQKENI. The CDR3 DNA sequence: TGTGCCAGCTCCATCGACTTACAGGGGGCGGATGGCTACACCTTC. Protein sequence: CASSIDLQGADGYTF.

V gene TRBV11-3 combines with J gene TRBJ2-5; D perhaps matches TRBD1 (7 bases). Trimming stripped 5 bases from V and 5 bases from J, with 12 bases between. CDR1 and CDR2 from the germline V gene are SGHNT and YENEEA. This CDR3 is 13 amino acids long. CDR3 residues: CASSAGQWETQYF. For the CDR3, the DNA is TGTGCCAGCAGCGCGGGACAGTGGGAGACCCAGTACTTC.

This clone was observed a handful of times. CDR3 loop: CASRLSGDTQYF. DNA for the CDR3: TGTGCCAGTAGGCTCAGTGGAGATACGCAGTATTTT. The rearrangement joins TRBV19 to TRBJ2-3; no clear D gene. Trimming stripped 6 bases from V and 5 bases from J, with 9 bases between. Looked up from germline, CDR1 is LNHDA and CDR2 is SQIVND (reference sequence). This CDR3 is 12 amino acids long.

This clone appeared once. The V call is TRBV20-1, the J call TRBJ2-7; possibly TRBD1 for D (6 bases). Per germline, CDR1 DFQATT and CDR2 SNEGSKA (reference sequence). This CDR3 comprises 11 residues. The ends were cut back, 4 bases at V and 5 bases at J, with 9 bases in the middle. The CDR3 DNA is TGCAGTGCTAACAGGGAGAACGAGCAGTACTTC. It yields the protein CSANRENEQYF.

The gene calls are TRBV28 and TRBJ2-3; a possible D gene is TRBD2 (6 bases). Germline V gene lookup returns CDR1 MDHEN and CDR2 SYDVKM. CDR3 length: 15 amino acids. Trimming took 2 bases from V and 2 from J, leaving 11 bases between them. CDR3 region: CASSLVTRYTDTQYF. The CDR3 nucleotides are TGTGCCAGCAGTTTAGTGACTAGATACACAGATACGCAGTATTTT.

This chain uses TRBV3-1 (or the pseudogene TRBV3-2) with TRBJ2-2; no reliable D call. V dropped 4 bases and J dropped 7 bases, with 13 bases sitting between them. The CDR3 loop spans 14 amino acids. The germline V gene encodes CDR1 LGHDT and CDR2 YNNKEL (reference sequence). The CDR3 DNA sequence: TGTGCCAGCAGCCTACACGATCGCGGCGGGGAGCTGTTTTTT. Translation gives CASSLHDRGGELFF.

The chain uses TRBV5-1 and TRBJ2-1; 9 bases agree with TRBD2. The germline V gene has CDR1 SGHRS and CDR2 YFSETQ. CDR3 size: 16 residues. Trimming removed 2 bases from V and 2 bases from J; junction bases left unmatched: 5. The CDR3 sequence is CASSFIAGVTYNEQFF. The CDR3 DNA follows: TGCGCCAGCAGCTTCATAGCGGGAGTGACCTACAATGAGCAGTTCTTC.

V usage is TRBV5-6 and J usage is TRBJ1-5; 9 bases are a match to TRBD1. J gave up 4 bases and V 3 bases, and 5 bases lay outside the gene matches. This CDR3 is 15 amino acids long. Germline CDR1 and CDR2: SGHDT and YYEEEE. The CDR3 is CASSWGTGSNQPQHF. The CDR3 region has the DNA TGTGCCAGCAGCTGGGGGACAGGGTCAAATCAGCCCCAGCATTTT.

This sequence joins TRBV15 and TRBJ1-2, with a weak D call TRBD1 (5 bases). Trimming removed 1 base from V and 7 bases from J, with 16 bases in between. Germline CDR1 is LNHNV and CDR2 is YYDKDF (reference sequence). CDR3 size: 15 residues. CDR3 DNA sequence: TGTGCCACCAGCAGAGTCGCAGGGTCGGTGAGTGGCTACACCTTC. The encoded protein is CATSRVAGSVSGYTF. The full variable domain, with the rest looked up from reference TRBV15 and TRBJ1-2, is DAMVIQNPRYQVTQFGKPVTLSCSQTLNHNVMYWYQQKSSQAPKLLFHYYDKDFNNEADTPDNFQSRRPNTSFCFLDIRSPGLGDTAMYLCATSRVAGSVSGYTFGSGTRLTVV.